The rows below give T cell receptor beta chains drawn from one sample of a study of blood T cell repertoires in COVID-19. This table comes from immunoSEQ multiplex PCR, and its TCRdb copy is limited to in-frame clones, with some not included. The sample carries roughly 120,000 clones, around 90% recorded once. Source material: peripheral blood. The receptors were sampled from a human donor in a cohort sampled during active COVID-19. Both conserved end residues are part of each CDR3. Fields, in order: V gene, clone size, D gene, J gene, CDR3 protein, CDR3 DNA. A D gene is named only where the DNA matches it firmly. Clone size is stated in some rows and not others, as once, few, many or a class when expanded.

TRBV27	-	-	TRBJ1-5	CASSLEAPGYDNQPQHF	TGTGCCAGCAGTTTAGAAGCCCCGGGGTATGACAATCAGCCCCAGCATTTT
TRBV9	-	TRBD1	TRBJ1-1	CASNPSGTVNTEAFF	TGTGCCAGCAACCCCTCCGGGACAGTGAACACTGAAGCTTTCTTT
TRBV19	-	-	TRBJ2-1	CASSIPQGRGNEQFF	TGTGCCAGTAGTATCCCCCAGGGGCGCGGAAATGAGCAGTTCTTC
TRBV6-5	-	TRBD1	TRBJ2-7	CASSETTGVYEQYF	TGTGCCAGCAGCGAGACCACAGGGGTCTACGAGCAGTACTTC
TRBV9	-	TRBD1	TRBJ1-1	CASRKGGGGTEAFF	TGTGCCAGCAGGAAAGGAGGGGGCGGGACTGAAGCTTTCTTT
TRBV5-4	once	TRBD2	TRBJ2-3	CASSPKPTSGRVTDTQYF	TGTGCCAGCAGCCCAAAACCCACTAGCGGGAGGGTCACAGATACGCAGTATTTT
TRBV10-3	-	-	TRBJ1-2	CAISDIGSWARNYGYTF	TGTGCCATCAGTGATATCGGCAGCTGGGCCAGGAACTATGGCTACACCTTC
TRBV5-5	-	-	TRBJ1-1	CASSRARMNTEAFF	TGTGCCAGCAGCCGTGCCAGGATGAACACTGAAGCTTTCTTT
TRBV7-8	-	-	TRBJ1-1	CASSLVFGGRNTEAFF	TGTGCCAGCAGCTTAGTTTTCGGGGGTAGGAACACTGAAGCTTTCTTT
TRBV4-3	-	TRBD2	TRBJ2-6	CASSQVLAVITSGANVLTF	TGCGCCAGCAGCCAAGTACTAGCGGTGATTACCTCTGGGGCCAACGTCCTGACTTTC
TRBV5-6	-	TRBD2	TRBJ2-1	CASSTASGGYNEQFF	TGTGCCAGCAGCACAGCTAGCGGGGGGTACAATGAGCAGTTCTTC
TRBV24-1	-	-	TRBJ1-5	CATSDLSGNQPQHF	TGTGCCACCAGTGATTTGTCCGGGAATCAGCCCCAGCATTTT
TRBV20-1	once	-	TRBJ2-1	CSARGGQAYNEQFF	TGCAGTGCTCGTGGGGGGCAGGCCTACAATGAGCAGTTCTTC
TRBV7-9	-	-	TRBJ1-1	CASSLDQGMNTEAFF	TGTGCCAGCAGCTTAGACCAGGGGATGAACACTGAAGCTTTCTTT
TRBV11-2	-	TRBD1	TRBJ2-2	CASSSGQGNTGELFF	TGTGCCAGCAGCTCCGGACAGGGAAACACCGGGGAGCTGTTTTTT
TRBV11-3	-	-	TRBJ2-3	CASSPRSLRTDTQYF	TGTGCCAGCAGCCCCCGTTCACTACGCACAGATACGCAGTATTTT
TRBV4-1	-	TRBD2	TRBJ2-7	CASSEDPSGRSYEQYF	TGCGCCAGCAGCGAAGACCCTAGCGGGAGGTCCTACGAGCAGTACTTC
TRBV10-3	-	-	TRBJ2-3	CAIMGGDTDTQYF	TGTGCCATCATGGGAGGAGACACAGATACGCAGTATTTT
TRBV6-5	-	-	TRBJ2-7	CASGRGSGEQYF	TGTGCCAGCGGGAGGGGGTCCGGCGAGCAGTACTTC
TRBV7-7	-	-	TRBJ2-7	CASSLGGGTEQYF	TGTGCTAGCAGCTTGGGAGGGGGAACCGAGCAGTACTTC
TRBV25-1	once	TRBD2	TRBJ2-6	CASSRDPGGSGANVLTF	TGTGCCAGCAGCCGAGACCCGGGGGGCTCTGGGGCCAACGTCCTGACTTTC
TRBV15	medium-sized	TRBD2	TRBJ2-1	CATSRDLGGSSLDEQFF	TGTGCCACCAGCAGAGATCTGGGAGGGAGCTCCTTGGATGAGCAGTTCTTC
TRBV6-2/TRBV6-3	-	-	TRBJ2-7	CASSYQREQYF	TGTGCCAGCAGTTACCAGCGTGAGCAGTACTTC
TRBV25-1	-	TRBD1	TRBJ1-2	CASSEVSGQLRDGYTF	TGTGCCAGCAGTGAAGTCTCGGGACAGCTGAGAGATGGCTACACCTTC
TRBV11-2	-	-	TRBJ2-7	CASSRSYEQYF	TGTGCCAGCAGCCGGTCCTACGAGCAGTACTTC
TRBV19	-	TRBD1	TRBJ2-7	CASSWGQGADEQYF	TGTGCCAGTAGTTGGGGACAGGGGGCCGACGAGCAGTACTTC
TRBV7-2	-	TRBD2	TRBJ2-7	CASSLGGSPHEQYF	TGTGCCAGCAGCTTAGGCGGGAGCCCCCACGAGCAGTACTTC
TRBV4-1	-	TRBD1	TRBJ1-6	CASSPGQGAGPLHF	TGCGCCAGCAGCCCAGGGCAGGGGGCTGGACCCCTCCACTTT
TRBV7-2	-	-	TRBJ2-2	CASRPLWREARTGELFF	TGTGCCAGCAGGCCCTTATGGCGGGAAGCGAGGACCGGGGAGCTGTTTTTT
TRBV10-3	-	-	TRBJ1-3	CAISENMGAGNTIYF	TGTGCCATCAGTGAGAATATGGGAGCGGGAAACACCATATATTTT